This T cell receptor beta chain was retrieved from a study of shared clonotypes between healthy human individuals. Study summary: Researchers assigned three CD4 naive, three CD4 memory, two CD8 naive and one CD8 memory plate to each donor. The study's findings and limits: With several donors compared, roughly 5% of naive CD4 clonotypes were shared.

The repertoire was sequenced with immunoSEQ multiplex PCR; TCRdb's copy has only in-frame clones and lacks some. The data contain 2.5 million or so clones, around 90% of them singletons. Adults of Caucasian background living in Nashville, Tennessee made up all donors. Trimming shortened V by 0 bases and J by 4 bases, and 19 bases separated the two germline ends. Germline V CDR1 and CDR2: SGHTA, FQGTGA. The CDR3 totals 18 residues. Remarks on this clone: Its antigen is unknown.

The sequence was collected from a young man in good health. The chain employs TRBV7-3 and TRBJ2-1, with D maybe TRBD1 (5 bases). The sample was naive CD4+ T cells sorted from blood. Subset meaning: CD45RA+ positively selected. The CDR3 sequence is CASSLTPTRQGQYNEQFF. DNA for the CDR3: TGTGCCAGCAGCTTAACCCCAACCCGGCAGGGCCAATACAATGAGCAGTTCTTC.